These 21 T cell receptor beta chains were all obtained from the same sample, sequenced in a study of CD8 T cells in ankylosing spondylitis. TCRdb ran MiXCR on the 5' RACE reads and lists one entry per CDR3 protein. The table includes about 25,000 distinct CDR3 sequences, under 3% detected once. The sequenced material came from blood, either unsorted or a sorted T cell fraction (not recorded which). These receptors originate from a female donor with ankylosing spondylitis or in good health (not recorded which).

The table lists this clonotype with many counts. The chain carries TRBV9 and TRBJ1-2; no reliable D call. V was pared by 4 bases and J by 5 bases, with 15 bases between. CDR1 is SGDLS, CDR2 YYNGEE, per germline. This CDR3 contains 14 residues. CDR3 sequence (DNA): TGTGCCAGCAGCCCGATGGGAATTGGGTATGGCTACACCTTC. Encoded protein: CASSPMGIGYGYTF.

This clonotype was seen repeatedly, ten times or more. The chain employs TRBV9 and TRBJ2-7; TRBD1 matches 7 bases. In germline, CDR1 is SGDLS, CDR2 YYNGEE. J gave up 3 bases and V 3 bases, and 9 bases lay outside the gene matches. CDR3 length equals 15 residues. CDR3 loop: CASSAEPGQNYEQYF. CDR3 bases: TGTGCCAGCAGCGCCGAGCCGGGACAGAACTACGAGCAGTACTTC.

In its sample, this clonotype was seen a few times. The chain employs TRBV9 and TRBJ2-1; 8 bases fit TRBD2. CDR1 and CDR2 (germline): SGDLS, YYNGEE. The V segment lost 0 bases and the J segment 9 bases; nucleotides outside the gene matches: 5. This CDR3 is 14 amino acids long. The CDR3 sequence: CASSVAGGRGEQFF. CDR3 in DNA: TGTGCCAGCAGCGTAGCGGGGGGGCGCGGTGAGCAGTTCTTC.

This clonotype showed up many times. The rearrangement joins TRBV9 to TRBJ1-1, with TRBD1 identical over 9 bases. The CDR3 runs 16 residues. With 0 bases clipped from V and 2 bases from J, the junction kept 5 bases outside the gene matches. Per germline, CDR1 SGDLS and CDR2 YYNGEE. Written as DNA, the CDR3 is TGTGCCAGCAGCGTAGAGGGACAGGGCCTAAACACTGAAGCTTTCTTT. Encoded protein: CASSVEGQGLNTEAFF. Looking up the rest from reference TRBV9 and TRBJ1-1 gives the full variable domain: DSGVTQTPKHLITATGQRVTLRCSPRSGDLSVYWYQQSLDQGLQFLIQYYNGEERAKGNILERFSAQQFPDLHSELNLSSLELGDSALYFCASSVEGQGLNTEAFFGQGTRLTVV.

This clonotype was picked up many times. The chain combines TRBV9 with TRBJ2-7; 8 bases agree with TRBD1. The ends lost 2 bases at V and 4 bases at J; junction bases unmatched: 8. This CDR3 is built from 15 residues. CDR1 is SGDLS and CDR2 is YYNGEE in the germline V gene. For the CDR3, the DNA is TGTGCCAGCAGCGTCTCCGGGACAGGCGTATACGAGCAGTACTTC. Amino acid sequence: CASSVSGTGVYEQYF.

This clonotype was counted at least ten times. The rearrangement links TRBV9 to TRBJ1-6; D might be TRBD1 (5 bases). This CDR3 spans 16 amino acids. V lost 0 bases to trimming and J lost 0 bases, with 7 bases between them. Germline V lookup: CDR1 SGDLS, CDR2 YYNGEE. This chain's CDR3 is CASSVDGGSYNSPLHF. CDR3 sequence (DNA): TGTGCCAGCAGCGTAGATGGGGGCTCCTATAATTCACCCCTCCACTTT.

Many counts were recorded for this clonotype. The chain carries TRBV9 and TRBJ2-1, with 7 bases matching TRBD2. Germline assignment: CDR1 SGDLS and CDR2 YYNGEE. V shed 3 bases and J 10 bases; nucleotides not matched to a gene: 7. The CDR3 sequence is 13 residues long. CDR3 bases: TGTGCCAGCAGCGGGACCCTAGCGGAGGAGCAGTTCTTC. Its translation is CASSGTLAEEQFF.

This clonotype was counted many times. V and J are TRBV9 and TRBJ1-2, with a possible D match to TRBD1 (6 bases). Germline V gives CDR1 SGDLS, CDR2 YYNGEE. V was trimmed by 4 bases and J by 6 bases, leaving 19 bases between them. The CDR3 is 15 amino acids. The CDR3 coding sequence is TGTGCCAGCAGCTACACGGGACACGGTAGCGATGGCTACACCTTC. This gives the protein CASSYTGHGSDGYTF.

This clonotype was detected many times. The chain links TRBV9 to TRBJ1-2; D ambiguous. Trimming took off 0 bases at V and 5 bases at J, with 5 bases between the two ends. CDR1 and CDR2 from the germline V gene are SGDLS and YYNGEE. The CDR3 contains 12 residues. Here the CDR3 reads CASSVEGYGYTF. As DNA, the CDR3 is TGTGCCAGCAGCGTAGAGGGTTATGGCTACACCTTC.

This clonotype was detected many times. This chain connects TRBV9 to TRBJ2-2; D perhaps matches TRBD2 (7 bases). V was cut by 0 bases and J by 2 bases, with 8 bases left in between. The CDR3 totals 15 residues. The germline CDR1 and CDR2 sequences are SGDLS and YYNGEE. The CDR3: CASSVGGGNTGELFF. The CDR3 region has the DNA TGTGCCAGCAGCGTAGGCGGGGGCAACACCGGGGAGCTGTTTTTT.

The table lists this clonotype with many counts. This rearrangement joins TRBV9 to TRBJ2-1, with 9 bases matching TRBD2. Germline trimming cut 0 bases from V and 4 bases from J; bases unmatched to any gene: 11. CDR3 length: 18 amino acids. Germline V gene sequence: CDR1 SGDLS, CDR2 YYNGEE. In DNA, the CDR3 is TGTGCCAGCAGCGTAGGGTCAGCGGGAGGACCCTCTTACAATGAGCAGTTCTTC. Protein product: CASSVGSAGGPSYNEQFF.

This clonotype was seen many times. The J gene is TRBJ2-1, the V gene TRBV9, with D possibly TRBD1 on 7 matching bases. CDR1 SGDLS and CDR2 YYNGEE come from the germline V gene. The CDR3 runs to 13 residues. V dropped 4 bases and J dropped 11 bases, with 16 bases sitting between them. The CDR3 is CASSPQGGLQQFF. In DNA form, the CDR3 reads TGTGCCAGCAGCCCCCAGGGGGGTCTCCAGCAGTTCTTC.

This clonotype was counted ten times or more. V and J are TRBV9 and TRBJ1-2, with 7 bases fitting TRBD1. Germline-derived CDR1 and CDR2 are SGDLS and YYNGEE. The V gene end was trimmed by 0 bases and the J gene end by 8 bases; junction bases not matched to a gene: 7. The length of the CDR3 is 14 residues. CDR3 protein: CASSVAGTVHGYTF. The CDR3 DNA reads TGTGCCAGCAGCGTAGCGGGGACAGTCCACGGCTACACCTTC.

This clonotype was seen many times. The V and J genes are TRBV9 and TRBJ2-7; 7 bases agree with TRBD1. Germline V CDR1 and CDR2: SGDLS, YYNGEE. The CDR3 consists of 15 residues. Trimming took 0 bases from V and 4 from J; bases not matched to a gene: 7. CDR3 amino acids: CASSVGGDSGYEQYF. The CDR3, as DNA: TGTGCCAGCAGCGTAGGAGGGGACAGTGGGTACGAGCAGTACTTC.

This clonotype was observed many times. CDR3 loop: CASSEGSSSGNTIYF. The CDR3 DNA sequence: TGTGCCAGCAGCGAGGGCAGCTCCTCTGGAAACACCATATATTTT. The chain joins TRBV9 to TRBJ1-3, with no clear D. Germline V CDR1 and CDR2: SGDLS, YYNGEE. This CDR3 has 15 amino acids. V lost 3 bases, J lost 0 bases, and 10 bases lay in between.

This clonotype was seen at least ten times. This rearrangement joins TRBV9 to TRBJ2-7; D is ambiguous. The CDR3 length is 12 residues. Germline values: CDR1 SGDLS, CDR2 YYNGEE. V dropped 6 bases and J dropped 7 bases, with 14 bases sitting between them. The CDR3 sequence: CASKGPTEEQYF. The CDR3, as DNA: TGTGCCAGCAAAGGACCTACTGAGGAGCAGTACTTC.

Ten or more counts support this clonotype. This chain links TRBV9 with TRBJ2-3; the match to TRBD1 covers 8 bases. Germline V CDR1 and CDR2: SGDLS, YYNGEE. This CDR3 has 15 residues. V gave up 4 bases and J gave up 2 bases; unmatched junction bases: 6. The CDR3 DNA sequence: TGTGCCAGCAGCCCTTCCCAGGGGGCCACAGATACGCAGTATTTT. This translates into CASSPSQGATDTQYF.

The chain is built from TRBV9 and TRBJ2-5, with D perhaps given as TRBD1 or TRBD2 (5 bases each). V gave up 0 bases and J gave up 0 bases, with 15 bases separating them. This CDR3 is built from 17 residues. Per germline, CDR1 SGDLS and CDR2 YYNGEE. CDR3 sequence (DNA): TGTGCCAGCAGCGTAGGGGGGATCGGGCGTTACCAAGAGACCCAGTACTTC. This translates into CASSVGGIGRYQETQYF. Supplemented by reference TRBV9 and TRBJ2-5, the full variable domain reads DSGVTQTPKHLITATGQRVTLRCSPRSGDLSVYWYQQSLDQGLQFLIQYYNGEERAKGNILERFSAQQFPDLHSELNLSSLELGDSALYFCASSVGGIGRYQETQYFGPGTRLLVL.

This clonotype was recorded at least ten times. CDR3 DNA: TGTGCCAGCAGCGTATCGTCTAGCGGGTACCAAGAGACCCAGTACTTC. Translated: CASSVSSSGYQETQYF. The rearrangement joins TRBV9 to TRBJ2-5; 8 bases agree with TRBD2. The trim removed 1 base at V and 0 bases at J, leaving 5 bases unmatched. CDR1 SGDLS and CDR2 YYNGEE come from the germline V gene. The CDR3 runs to 16 residues.

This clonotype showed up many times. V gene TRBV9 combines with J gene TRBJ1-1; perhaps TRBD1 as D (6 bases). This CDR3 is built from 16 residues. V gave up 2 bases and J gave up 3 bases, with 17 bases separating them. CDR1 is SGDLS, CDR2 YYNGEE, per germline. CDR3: CASSVLGGGAYTEAFF. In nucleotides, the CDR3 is TGTGCCAGCAGCGTGTTGGGAGGGGGGGCGTACACTGAAGCTTTCTTT.

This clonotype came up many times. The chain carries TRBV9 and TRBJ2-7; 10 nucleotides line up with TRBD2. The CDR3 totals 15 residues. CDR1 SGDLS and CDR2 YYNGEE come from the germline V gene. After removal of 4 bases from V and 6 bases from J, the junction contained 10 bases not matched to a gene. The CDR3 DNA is TGTGCCAGCAGCCCCCAGCGGGAGGGCCTAGCCGAGCAGTACTTC. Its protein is CASSPQREGLAEQYF.